These 2 T cell receptor beta chains share one sample of origin, sequenced in a study of blood T cell repertoires in COVID-19. Sequenced by immunoSEQ multiplex PCR; TCRdb stores in-frame clones only, minus some. Of under 400,000 clones in the sample, about nine tenths were seen once. Material for sequencing was peripheral blood. The receptor source for this set is a woman aged 55-70 years with COVID-19, enrolled during active disease.

The V call is TRBV28, the J call TRBJ2-1; 9 bases match TRBD2. Unmatched junction bases numbered 6, after V lost 1 base and J lost 8 bases. This CDR3 is 15 amino acids long. CDR1 is MDHEN and CDR2 is SYDVKM in the germline V gene. CDR3 sequence (DNA): TGTGCCAGCAGTTTATTGGCGGGGGGGCAGGATGAGCAGTTCTTC. Translated: CASSLLAGGQDEQFF.

The V and J genes are TRBV7-2 and TRBJ1-5; D is unresolved. Per germline, CDR1 SGHTA and CDR2 FQGNSA. The CDR3 sequence is 15 residues long. With 0 bases removed from V and 3 bases from J, the gap between germline ends came to 9 bases. DNA of the CDR3: TGTGCCAGCAGCTTAGCAGTGAGTTACAATCAGCCCCAGCATTTT. Its translation: CASSLAVSYNQPQHF.